The clone carrying this T cell receptor (beta chain) appeared a few times. Unique molecular identifiers featured in how the TCRbeta library was prepared. TCRdb re-called the PCR reads with MiXCR, one entry per CDR3 protein. The data contain 440,000 or so distinct CDR3 sequences, 11% of them singletons. This entry comes from a study of T-cell reconstitution after alpha-beta-depleted transplantation in children. The V end lost 6 bases, the J end lost 2 bases, and 10 bases lay between the germline ends. This CDR3 comprises 13 residues. Here the sequenced sample was PBMCs from the stem cell graft donor, taken from the stem cell graft. The V gene is TRBV12-3 or TRBV12-4, the J gene TRBJ1-2; D is undetermined. The TCR originated in a human donor who donated a stem cell graft to a child with acute myeloid leukemia. This CDR3 is CASRLAPNYGYTF. In DNA, the CDR3 is TGTGCCAGCAGGCTGGCCCCCAACTATGGCTACACCTTC.